This T cell receptor beta chain was observed in a study of T cell clonotyping in hematopoietic cell transplantation. For the study at large: Pretransplant recipient samples were taken after cytoreduction.

The CDR3 contains 11 residues. CDR1 and CDR2 (germline): MNHEY, SVGAGI. V was pared by 6 bases and J by 7 bases, with 7 bases between. Points from the study as a whole: Broader posttransplant TCR repertoire diversity was predicted by graft donor and pretransplant recipient Inverse Simpson Index values. At the given depth, recipient repertoires were over 95% de novo clonotypes.

The time point denotes: recipient sample about 28 days before transplant, after cytoreduction. The protocol was immunoSEQ multiplex PCR, while the TCRdb copy is restricted to in-frame clones and leaves out a portion. The sample yields tens of thousands of clones, 90% to 96% seen once. As regards this clone: Its specificity is unknown.

The J gene is TRBJ2-1, the V gene TRBV6-5; unclear D gene. Here the sequenced sample was peripheral blood mononuclear cells, taken before stem cell transplant. This TCR was sampled from a woman in her fifties or sixties with acute myeloid leukemia. Some clones in this sample may be carry-over from other donors' samples. CDR3 nucleotide sequence: TGTGCCAGCAGGGAGAGAAATGAGCAGTTCTTC. Translated, it gives CASRERNEQFF.